This TCR beta chain appears in the sequencing data of a study of beta chain features in type 1 diabetes listed by TCRdb under 2018. Concerning the study at large: Mean age, gender distribution, total cell number and subset yield were not different between patients and healthy donors. In the study, recently diagnosed type 1 diabetes patients and matched healthy donors were compared on the TCRB repertoires of their sorted circulating CD4+ T cell subsets. A total of about 99,000,000 sorted cells were examined across all samples, and RNA yield correlated strongly with the number of cells per subset. Whereas all 30 or so donors provided naive and central memory subsets, regulatory and stem cell-like memory subsets were isolated from just 8 patients and about 8 healthy donors. General findings and caveats noted by the study authors: Because cDNA was sequenced instead of genomic DNA, activated cells with high expression could be over-represented, although the groups did not differ in activation or CD3 levels. In all four CD4+ subsets, TCRB CDR3 length was moderately but significantly shorter in type 1 diabetes patients. Because the HLA sub-analyses included only small numbers of individuals, any influence of HLA type on TCRB rearrangement was left unresolved. Shorter templates might be favored by PCR, yet because patient and control samples were amplified and corrected together, any such skew would affect both groups equally. Fewer insertions and more nucleotide deletions at VDJ recombination sites were observed in patients with type 1 diabetes, implying thymic rearrangement abnormalities. Naive, central memory and regulatory TCRB repertoires appeared to be more similar among patients than among healthy donors.

Comments on this clone: Its antigen remains undetermined. It has no much larger one-base neighbor in the sample; base qualities were not kept.

The High Capacity cDNA Reverse Transcription Kit was used to reverse transcribe all of the isolated RNA, meaning that expressed TCRB transcripts were what got sequenced. Deep immunoSEQ sequencing was performed on naive, central memory and regulatory T cell samples, with an average of roughly 3.3 million total reads per sample. Sorted cells were lysed in RLT buffer, and RNA was extracted using DNase-treated RNeasy Micro or Mini kits according to cell number. Each cell subset was processed on its own to prevent cross-contamination, while patient and healthy donor samples were processed together. TCRB sequences were amplified from cDNA with the immunoSEQ multiplex PCR, producing 87-bp fragments spanning the CDR3 region. The amplicons were sequenced using the Illumina HiSeq platform. The paper's data handling went like this. Synthetic template baselines were used to correct PCR bias computationally, reads within Hamming distance 2 were collapsed, and singletons that could not be merged were discarded. Reads were aligned against IMGT to assign V, D and J genes, CDR3 length and insertions or deletions at six rearrangement sites. Within each subset, clonotype counts were normalized to sorted cell number, and only after that were true diversity and Gini coefficients computed with the tcR R package. The overlap coefficient, calculated on TCRB nucleotide sequences, was used to measure repertoire sharing. Out-of-frame TCRB sequences from naive cells were analyzed as a proxy for the pre-selection repertoire. The table comes from immuneACCESS by way of TCRdb, which keeps in-frame sequences with V and J called. Part of the clones is missing from these tables; in studies checked, under half for an unresolved V gene and the rest for unknown reasons. V, J and clone size are taken as reported in that table, and D and trimming were inferred from the DNA itself. This sample has more than 350,000 clones in its table, and 11% of those were observed once. The biggest ten clones account for 0.035% to 0.05% of the sample.

From each donor, a single peripheral blood sample of about 100 mL on average was drawn into heparinised tubes. A BD FACSAria II was used to sort naive, central memory, regulatory and stem cell-like memory CD4+ T cells with a panel that included CD45RO, CCR7, CD25, CD127, CD95 and CD27. Purity was above 95% for every sorted population. PBMCs were separated immediately by Lymphoprep density gradient centrifugation and were stained directly, without being cultured. So that batch effects would be minimized, each experiment stained and sorted samples in pairs, pairing one healthy donor with one patient. The CDR3 starts with the cysteine, ends with the phenylalanine, and has 14 residues. Only CDR3 DNA is held: 42 bases, read in frame from base 1. CDR1 LNHNV and CDR2 YYDKDF were looked up in the germline V gene (reference sequence). The V and J ends are trimmed by 5 bases and 5 bases, leaving 15 bases between them.

The TCR comes from a woman younger than 35 in good health. The sample comprised naive CD4+ T cells from blood. Reading the label with the study, this specimen's cell subset or site is: true naive CD4+ T cells. This receptor chain uses TRBV15 and TRBJ2-5; perhaps TRBD2 is the D gene, with 6 bases matching. The nucleotide sequence reads TGTGCCACCAGCGGGGACTCTGGTATGGAGACCCAGTACTTC. It codes for CATSGDSGMETQYF.